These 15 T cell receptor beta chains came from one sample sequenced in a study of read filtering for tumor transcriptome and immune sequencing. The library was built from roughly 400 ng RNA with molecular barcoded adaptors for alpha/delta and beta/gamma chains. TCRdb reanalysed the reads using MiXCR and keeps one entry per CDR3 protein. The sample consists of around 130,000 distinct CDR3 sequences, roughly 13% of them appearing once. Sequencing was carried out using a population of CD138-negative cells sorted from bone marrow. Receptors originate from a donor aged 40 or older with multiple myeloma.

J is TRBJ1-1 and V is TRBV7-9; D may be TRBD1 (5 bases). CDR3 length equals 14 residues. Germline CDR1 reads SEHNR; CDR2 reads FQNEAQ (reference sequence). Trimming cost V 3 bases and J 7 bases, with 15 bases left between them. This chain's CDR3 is CASSFGRGIIEAFF. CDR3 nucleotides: TGTGCCAGCAGCTTCGGACGGGGGATCATTGAAGCTTTCTTT.

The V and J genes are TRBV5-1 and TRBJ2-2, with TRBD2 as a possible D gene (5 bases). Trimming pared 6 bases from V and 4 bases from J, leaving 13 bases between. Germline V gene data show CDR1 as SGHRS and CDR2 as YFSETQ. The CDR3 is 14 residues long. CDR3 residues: CASTQRTGTGELFF. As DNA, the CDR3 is TGCGCCAGCACCCAGCGGACCGGCACCGGGGAGCTGTTTTTT. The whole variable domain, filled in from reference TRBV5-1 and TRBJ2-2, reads KAGVTQTPRYLIKTRGQQVTLSCSPISGHRSVSWYQQTPGQGLQFLFEYFSETQRNKGNFPGRFSGRQFSNSRSEMNVSTLELGDSALYLCASTQRTGTGELFFGEGSRLTVL.

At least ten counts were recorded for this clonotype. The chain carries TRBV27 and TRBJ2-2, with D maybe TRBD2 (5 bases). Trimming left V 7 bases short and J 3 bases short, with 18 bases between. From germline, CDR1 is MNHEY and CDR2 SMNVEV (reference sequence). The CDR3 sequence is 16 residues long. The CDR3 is CASNSPQGSHTGELFF. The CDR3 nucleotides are TGTGCCAGCAATTCCCCCCAAGGGAGCCACACCGGGGAGCTGTTTTTT.

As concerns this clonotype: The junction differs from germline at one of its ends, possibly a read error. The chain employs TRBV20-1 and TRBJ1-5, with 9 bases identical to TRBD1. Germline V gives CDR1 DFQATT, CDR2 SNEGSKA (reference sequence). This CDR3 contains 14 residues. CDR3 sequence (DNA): TGCAGTGCTAGTCCGACAGGGGGTGGCCAGCCCCAGCGTTTT. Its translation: CSASPTGGGQPQRF.

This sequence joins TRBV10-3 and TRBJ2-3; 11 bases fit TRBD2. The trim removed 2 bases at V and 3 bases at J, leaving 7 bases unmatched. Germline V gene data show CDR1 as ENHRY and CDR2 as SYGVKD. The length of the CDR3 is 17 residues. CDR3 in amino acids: CAISEPQLAGATDTQYF. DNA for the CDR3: TGTGCCATCAGTGAGCCCCAACTAGCGGGAGCAACAGATACGCAGTATTTT.

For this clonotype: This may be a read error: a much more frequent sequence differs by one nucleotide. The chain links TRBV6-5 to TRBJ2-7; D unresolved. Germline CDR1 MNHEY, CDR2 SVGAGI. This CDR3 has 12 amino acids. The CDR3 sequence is CASSPGPYVQYF. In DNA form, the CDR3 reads TGTGCCAGCAGTCCCGGTCCCTACGTGCAGTACTTC.

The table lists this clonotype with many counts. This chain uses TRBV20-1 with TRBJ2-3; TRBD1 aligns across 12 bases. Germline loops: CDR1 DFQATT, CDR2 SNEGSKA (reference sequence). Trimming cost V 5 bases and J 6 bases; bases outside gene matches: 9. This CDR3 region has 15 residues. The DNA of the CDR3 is TGCAGTGCTCCCGGGACAGGGGGCCTCATGGATACGCAGTATTTT. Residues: CSAPGTGGLMDTQYF.

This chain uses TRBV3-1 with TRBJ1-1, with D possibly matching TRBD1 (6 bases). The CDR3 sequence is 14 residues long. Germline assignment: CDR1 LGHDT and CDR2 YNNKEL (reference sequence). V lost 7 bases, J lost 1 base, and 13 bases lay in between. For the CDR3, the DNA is TGTGCCAGCACTCAGGGACATCGGAACACTGAAGCTTTCTTT. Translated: CASTQGHRNTEAFF.

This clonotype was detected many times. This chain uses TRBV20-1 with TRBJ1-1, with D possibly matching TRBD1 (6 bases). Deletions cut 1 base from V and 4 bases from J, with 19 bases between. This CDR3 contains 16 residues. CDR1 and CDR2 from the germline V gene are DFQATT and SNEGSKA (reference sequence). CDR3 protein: CSARVPGQRMSTEAFF. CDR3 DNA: TGCAGTGCTAGAGTACCGGGACAACGGATGAGCACTGAAGCTTTCTTT.

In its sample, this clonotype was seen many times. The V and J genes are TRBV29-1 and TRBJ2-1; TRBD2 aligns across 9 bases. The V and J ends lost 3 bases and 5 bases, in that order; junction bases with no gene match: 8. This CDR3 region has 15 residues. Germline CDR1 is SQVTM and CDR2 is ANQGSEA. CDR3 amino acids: CSVEYAGGPHNEQFF. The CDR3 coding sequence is TGCAGCGTTGAGTACGCGGGAGGGCCGCACAATGAGCAGTTCTTC.

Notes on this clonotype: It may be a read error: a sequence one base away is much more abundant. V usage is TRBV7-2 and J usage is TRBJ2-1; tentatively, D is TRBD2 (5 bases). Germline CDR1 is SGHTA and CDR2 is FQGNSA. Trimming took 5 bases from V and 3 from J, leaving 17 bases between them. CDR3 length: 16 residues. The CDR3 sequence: CASSPPGPRVYNEQFF. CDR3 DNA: TGTGCCAGCAGCCCACCGGGCCCGAGGGTCTACAATGAGCAGTTCTTC.

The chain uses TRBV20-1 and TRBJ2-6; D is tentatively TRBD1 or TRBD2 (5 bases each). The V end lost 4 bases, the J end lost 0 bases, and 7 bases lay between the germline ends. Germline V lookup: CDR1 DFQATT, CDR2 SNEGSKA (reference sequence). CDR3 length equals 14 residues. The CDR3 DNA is TGCAGTGCTATGGGGGACTCTGGGGCCAACGTCCTGACTTTC. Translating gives CSAMGDSGANVLTF.

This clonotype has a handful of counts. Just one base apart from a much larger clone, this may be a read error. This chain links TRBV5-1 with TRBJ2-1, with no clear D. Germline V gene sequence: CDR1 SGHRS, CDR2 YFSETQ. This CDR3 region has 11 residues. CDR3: CASSSANGQFF. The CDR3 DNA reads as TGCGCCAGCAGCTCAGCTAATGGGCAGTTCTTC.

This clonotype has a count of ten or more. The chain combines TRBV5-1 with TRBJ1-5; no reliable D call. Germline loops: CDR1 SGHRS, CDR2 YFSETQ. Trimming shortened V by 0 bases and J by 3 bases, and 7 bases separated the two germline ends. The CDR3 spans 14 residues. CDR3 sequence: CASSLGEDNQPQHF. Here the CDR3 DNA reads TGCGCCAGCAGCTTGGGAGAAGACAATCAGCCCCAGCATTTT.

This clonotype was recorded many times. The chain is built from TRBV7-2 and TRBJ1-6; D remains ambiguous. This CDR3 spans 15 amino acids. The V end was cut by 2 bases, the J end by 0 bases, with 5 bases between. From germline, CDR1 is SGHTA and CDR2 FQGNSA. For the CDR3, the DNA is TGTGCCAGCAGCTTACAGAGCTCCTATAATTCACCCCTCCACTTT. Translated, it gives CASSLQSSYNSPLHF. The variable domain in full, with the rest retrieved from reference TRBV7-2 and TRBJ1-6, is GAGVSQSPSNKVTEKGKDVELRCDPISGHTALYWYRQSLGQGLEFLIYFQGNSAPDKSGLPSDRFSAERTGGSVSTLTIQRTQQEDSAVYLCASSLQSSYNSPLHFGNGTRLTVT.